The 2 T cell receptor beta chains below were found in one sample sequenced in a study of molecular identifiers for immune sequencing clone quantification. TCRdb recomputed calls from the PCR reads with MiXCR, one row per CDR3 protein. The data show more than 35,000 distinct CDR3 sequences, with approximately 20% seen just once and about 1.1% held by the top ten. Sequencing was carried out using naive CD8+ T cells from blood, with Jurkat cell RNA spiked in. As to subset: FACS-sorted CD8+CD4-CCR7+CD45RA+ naive T cells. Receptors originate from a human donor in good health. Some libraries in this study had Jurkat cell RNA spiked in.

This clonotype appeared a few times. The chain combines TRBV19 with TRBJ2-1; tentative D call: TRBD1 (7 bases). The germline V gene encodes CDR1 LNHDA and CDR2 SQIVND (reference sequence). The length of the CDR3 is 15 residues. Deletions cut 3 bases from V and 5 bases from J, with 14 bases between. The DNA of the CDR3 is TGTGCCAGTAGTATCCTCCAGGGGGGCGACAATGAGCAGTTCTTC. It encodes CASSILQGGDNEQFF.

At least ten counts were recorded for this clonotype. The J gene is TRBJ2-3, the V gene TRBV7-9; perhaps TRBD2 as D (6 bases). This CDR3 has 16 residues. Trimming took off 2 bases at V and 0 bases at J, with 12 bases between the two ends. Germline V CDR1 and CDR2: SEHNR, FQNEAQ (reference sequence). As DNA, the CDR3 is TGTGCCAGCAGCTTACCCCGGGACTTGAGCACAGATACGCAGTATTTT. Amino acid sequence: CASSLPRDLSTDTQYF.